The clone carrying this T cell receptor (beta chain) was seen only a few times. Assembly of TCR beta libraries relied on iRepertoire HTBI primers together with Arm-PCR of CDR3 regions. A single record per CDR3 protein comes from TCRdb applying MiXCR to the multiplex PCR reads. Of just over 600,000 distinct CDR3 sequences in the sample, approximately 15% were seen once. The data were taken from a study of regulatory T cells in long-lasting Graves disease. Time point in this sample: newly diagnosed GD, antithyroid drugs for less than 3 months. The TCR library was prepared using RNA isolated from PBMCs. A further study also used this sample, focusing on T cells in Graves' hyperthyroidism and ophthalmopathy. That paper adds: Ophthalmopathy and stable hyperthyroidism were separated by a 13 V-J model.

The sequences come from peripheral blood mononuclear cells (PBMCs), collected at new diagnosis, from a patient treated with antithyroid drugs. The receptor's source is a young woman with Graves disease.

CDR3 loop: CASSTRTSNYGYTF. The CDR3 DNA sequence: TGTGCCAGTAGTACCCGGACGTCTAACTATGGCTACACCTTC. The chain uses TRBV19 and TRBJ1-2; D remains unclear. Germline CDR1 and CDR2: LNHDA and SQIVND (reference sequence). The CDR3 extends over 14 amino acids. V lost 4 bases and J 0 bases, leaving 9 bases between the germline ends. Supplemented by reference TRBV19 and TRBJ1-2, the full variable domain reads DGGITQSPKYLFRKEGQNVTLSCEQNLNHDAMYWYRQDPGQGLRLIYYSQIVNDFQKGDIAEGYSVSREKKESFPLTVTSAQKNPTAFYLCASSTRTSNYGYTFGSGTRLTVV.